This passage covers 17 T cell receptor beta chains from one sample sequenced in a study of CD8 T cells in ankylosing spondylitis. Whole-study findings and limits: In ankylosing spondylitis blood, a motif of seven to nine highly homologous TCR beta variants appeared characteristic.

TCRdb reanalysed the 5' RACE reads using MiXCR and keeps one entry per CDR3 protein. The sample consists of 700,000 or so distinct CDR3 sequences, roughly 19% of them appearing once. Their specific antigens are unknown. The sequencing input was blood, either unsorted or a sorted T cell fraction (not recorded which). The receptors derive from a male donor with ankylosing spondylitis.

This clonotype showed up just a few times. The chain recombines TRBV10-3 with TRBJ1-5; D is ambiguous. The CDR3 runs to 16 residues. Germline V gives CDR1 ENHRY, CDR2 SYGVKD. The ends were cut back, 1 base at V and 0 bases at J, with 10 bases in the middle. The CDR3 reads CAISELWEDSNQPQHF. The CDR3 DNA follows: TGTGCCATCAGTGAGTTGTGGGAGGATAGCAATCAGCCCCAGCATTTT.

The chain is built from TRBV20-1 and TRBJ1-2, with TRBD1 matching over 12 bases. CDR1 and CDR2 (germline): DFQATT, SNEGSKA (reference sequence). V trimming: 1 base; J trimming: 8 bases; junction bases outside the gene matches: 5. The CDR3 sequence is 14 residues long. This chain's CDR3 is CSARGGTGGLGYTF. CDR3 coding DNA: TGCAGTGCTAGAGGGGGGACAGGGGGCTTGGGCTACACCTTC.

V usage is TRBV27 and J usage is TRBJ2-3; the D gene is possibly TRBD2 (7 bases). Looked up from germline, CDR1 is MNHEY and CDR2 is SMNVEV (reference sequence). The V gene lost 2 bases and the J gene lost 4 bases, with 13 bases spanning the gap. The CDR3 spans 15 residues. The CDR3 DNA reads as TGTGCCAGCAGTTTAGCCGGGGGGCGCTCAGATACGCAGTATTTT. Translated, it gives CASSLAGGRSDTQYF.

This clonotype was found many times. The chain uses TRBV12-3 or TRBV12-4 and TRBJ2-7; weak D call: TRBD1 (5 bases). CDR3 length: 13 amino acids. Trimming shortened V by 2 bases and J by 4 bases, and 9 bases separated the two germline ends. CDR3 sequence (DNA): TGTGCCAGCAGTTTACAGGGAAGGTACGAGCAGTACTTC. Translation gives CASSLQGRYEQYF.

This clonotype turned up a few times. The V gene is TRBV7-6, the J gene TRBJ2-3, with TRBD2 as a possible D gene (6 bases). The V gene's germline CDR1 is SGHVS and CDR2 FNYEAQ. V lost 3 bases to trimming and J lost 6 bases, with 16 bases between them. This CDR3 is 15 amino acids long. For the CDR3, the DNA is TGTGCCAGCAGCTTTGCGTCGCAGGGAGGCGATACGCAGTATTTT. Protein: CASSFASQGGDTQYF.

This clonotype was recorded at least ten times. J is TRBJ1-6 and V is TRBV20-1; 8 bases align to TRBD1. Germline trimming cut 5 bases from V and 0 bases from J; bases unmatched to any gene: 9. Germline V gene sequence: CDR1 DFQATT, CDR2 SNEGSKA (reference sequence). The CDR3 extends over 17 amino acids. CDR3 bases: TGCAGTGCTTCGACAGGGGCAGGTGGCTCCTATAATTCACCCCTCCACTTT. Protein: CSASTGAGGSYNSPLHF.

The rearrangement uses TRBV3-1 and TRBJ1-1, with a tentative D call TRBD1 (5 bases). Per germline, CDR1 LGHDT and CDR2 YNNKEL (reference sequence). The CDR3 runs 15 residues. Between the trimmed V and J ends, which lost 4 bases and 1 base, there was a span of 13 bases. The CDR3 here is CASSRRLTGNTEAFF. In DNA, the CDR3 is TGTGCCAGCAGCCGACGGCTCACAGGGAACACTGAAGCTTTCTTT.

The CDR3 sequence: CAISVGQGTRYGYTF. DNA for the CDR3: TGTGCCATCAGTGTTGGACAGGGGACGAGGTATGGCTACACCTTC. The rearrangement links TRBV10-3 to TRBJ1-2; 9 nucleotides match TRBD1. CDR1 is ENHRY and CDR2 is SYGVKD in the germline V gene. CDR3 length: 15 amino acids. The V gene end was trimmed by 4 bases and the J gene end by 5 bases; junction bases not matched to a gene: 8.

V gene TRBV12-3 or TRBV12-4 combines with J gene TRBJ2-7, with D possibly matching TRBD1 (6 bases). The V and J ends lost 7 bases and 1 base respectively, with 14 bases between them. CDR3 length equals 14 residues. The CDR3 DNA is TGTGCCAGCAACACAGGGTCCCTTTCCTACGAGCAGTACTTC. Encoded protein: CASNTGSLSYEQYF.

V is TRBV29-1 and J is TRBJ1-2; D not resolved. Germline values: CDR1 SQVTM, CDR2 ANQGSEA. The CDR3 covers 12 residues. V lost 3 bases and J 8 bases, leaving 13 bases between the germline ends. The CDR3 DNA sequence: TGCAGCGTTGAGAGTAGGAACCGGGGCTACACCTTC. As protein: CSVESRNRGYTF.

This clonotype was counted between two and nine times. The chain is built from TRBV11-2 and TRBJ2-1; D possibly corresponds to TRBD2 (6 bases). Trimming took off 0 bases at V and 8 bases at J, with 14 bases between the two ends. Germline values: CDR1 SGHAT, CDR2 FQNNGV. The CDR3 runs to 15 residues. CDR3 amino acids: CASSLEGGALDEQFF. CDR3 DNA: TGTGCCAGCAGCTTAGAGGGAGGTGCTTTGGATGAGCAGTTCTTC. The full variable domain, completed using reference TRBV11-2 and TRBJ2-1, is EAGVAQSPRYKIIEKRQSVAFWCNPISGHATLYWYQQILGQGPKLLIQFQNNGVVDDSQLPKDRFSAERLKGVDSTLKIQPAKLEDSAVYLCASSLEGGALDEQFFGPGTRLTVL.

V usage is TRBV5-5 and J usage is TRBJ2-3, with unresolved D. Germline CDR1 SGHKS, CDR2 YYEKEE (reference sequence). Trimming took 4 bases from V and 5 from J, leaving 17 bases between them. This CDR3 region has 15 residues. The CDR3 reads CASSQLQTSRDTQYF. The DNA of the CDR3 is TGTGCCAGCAGCCAATTACAGACCTCGAGAGATACGCAGTATTTT.

The chain uses TRBV29-1 and TRBJ2-6, with 8 bases lining up with TRBD1. The CDR3 covers 14 residues. The germline CDR1 and CDR2 sequences are SQVTM and ANQGSEA. J lost 2 bases, V lost 6 bases, and 3 bases had no gene match. The chain's CDR3 is CSVRTGTGANVLTF. The DNA of the CDR3 is TGCAGCGTCCGGACAGGGACTGGGGCCAACGTCCTGACTTTC. Combining the CDR3 with reference TRBV29-1 and TRBJ2-6 gives the whole variable domain SAVISQKPSRDICQRGTSLTIQCQVDSQVTMMFWYRQQPGQSLTLIATANQGSEATYESGFVIDKFPISRPNLTFSTLTVSNMSPEDSSIYLCSVRTGTGANVLTFGAGSRLTVL.

V is TRBV11-3 and J is TRBJ2-5; D gene uncertain. Trimming took 2 bases from V and 5 from J, leaving 9 bases between them. The length of the CDR3 is 13 residues. The germline gives CDR1 SGHNT, CDR2 YENEEA. The CDR3 region is CASSLRIGETQYF. The CDR3 DNA reads as TGTGCCAGCAGCTTAAGGATAGGCGAGACCCAGTACTTC.

In this sample, this clonotype turned up a few times. This chain links TRBV6-5 with TRBJ1-5; D ambiguous. Germline V gene lookup returns CDR1 MNHEY and CDR2 SVGAGI. The CDR3 runs to 14 residues. Trimming stripped 2 bases from V and 0 bases from J, with 5 bases between. CDR3 in amino acids: CASSYTYSNQPQHF. As DNA, the CDR3 is TGTGCCAGCAGTTACACATATAGCAATCAGCCCCAGCATTTT.

The V and J genes are TRBV2 and TRBJ2-5, with D possibly matching TRBD2 (5 bases). Germline V lookup: CDR1 SNHLY, CDR2 FYNNEI. V lost 8 bases and J 2 bases, leaving 12 bases between the germline ends. This CDR3 is built from 13 residues. The CDR3 DNA reads as TGTGCCAGCGCCAGCCCGGGACAAGAGACCCAGTACTTC. Translated: CASASPGQETQYF.

This clonotype was seen a few times. The chain recombines TRBV20-1 with TRBJ2-7; D tentatively fits TRBD1 or TRBD2 (5 bases each). The CDR3 is 12 residues long. Germline V gene sequence: CDR1 DFQATT, CDR2 SNEGSKA (reference sequence). V lost 3 bases and J 4 bases, leaving 10 bases between the germline ends. CDR3 sequence reads: CSASLAGYEQYF. The CDR3 DNA sequence: TGCAGTGCTAGTCTAGCAGGGTACGAGCAGTACTTC.